The 4 T cell receptor beta chains below were found in one sample sequenced in a study of spatial heterogeneity in lung cancer. Time point indicated: blood at routine non-recurrence follow-up after resection. Unsorted whole RNA from tumor, nontumor lung or frozen PBMC underwent sequencing. TCRdb reprocessed the 5' RACE reads with MiXCR, giving one entry per CDR3 protein. The profile shows 50,000 to 60,000 distinct CDR3 sequences, roughly 8.1% of them singletons. This specimen was PBMCs, taken at follow-up. The receptor source for this set is a female donor with early-stage non-small cell lung cancer.

The gene calls are TRBV25-1 and TRBJ2-7; D is uncertain. The CDR3 covers 15 residues. V was clipped by 3 bases and J by 2 bases, with 14 bases between them. Germline values: CDR1 MGHDK, CDR2 SYGVNS. In nucleotides, the CDR3 is TGTGCCAGCAGTGATTCCTCGGCGGACCCCTACGAGCAGTACTTC. Residues: CASSDSSADPYEQYF.

This clonotype was seen a few times. The chain is built from TRBV27 and TRBJ1-2, with a tentative D call TRBD1 (6 bases). The CDR3 is 15 amino acids. CDR1 is MNHEY and CDR2 is SMNVEV in the germline V gene (reference sequence). The V gene lost 2 bases and the J gene lost 5 bases, with 15 bases spanning the gap. In nucleotides, the CDR3 is TGTGCCAGCAGTTTAGTAGGACAGTCCGAATATGGCTACACCTTC. It is translated as CASSLVGQSEYGYTF.

This clonotype showed up just a few times. The rearrangement links TRBV5-1 to TRBJ2-1; 7 positions match TRBD1. After removal of 7 bases from V and 2 bases from J, the junction contained 6 bases not matched to a gene. Germline V gene data show CDR1 as SGHRS and CDR2 as YFSETQ. This CDR3 comprises 14 residues. Written as DNA, the CDR3 is TGCGCCAGCGGCCGGGACAGACCCTACAATGAGCAGTTCTTC. Protein sequence: CASGRDRPYNEQFF.

This clonotype was seen more than once but under ten times. The chain combines TRBV20-1 with TRBJ1-5, with D unresolved. CDR1 is DFQATT, CDR2 SNEGSKA, per germline (reference sequence). The CDR3 is 13 amino acids. V was pared by 4 bases and J by 3 bases, with 10 bases between. In DNA, the CDR3 is TGCAGTGCTATAGGACCTAACAATCAGCCCCAGCATTTT. Its protein is CSAIGPNNQPQHF.